Sequencing of this T cell receptor (beta chain) was carried out in a study of T cells in Graves' hyperthyroidism and ophthalmopathy. Study-level findings and limits: Model predictions of ophthalmopathy came a median about six months before onset. Blood also held most thyroid clonotypes expanded beyond 0.001.

Germline CDR1 is PRHDT and CDR2 is FYEKMQ (reference sequence). V was clipped by 0 bases and J by 8 bases, with 16 bases between them. This CDR3 has 15 amino acids. This clonotype appeared a few times. Its target is unknown. Researchers amplified the TCR beta CDR3 regions from RNA transcripts. During a first-round RT-PCR of the TCR CDR3, the HTBI primer set was used. One entry per CDR3 protein, called by TCRdb with MiXCR from the multiplex PCR reads. Among about 290,000 distinct CDR3 sequences listed, roughly 14% were seen once. Uncontrolled infection, other autoimmune disease, pregnancy or lactation excluded patients. Fresh peripheral blood, around 9.5 ml, yielded the PBMCs.

Sequenced material: blood. This chain links TRBV13 with TRBJ1-2; D perhaps matches TRBD1 (6 bases). The receptor's source is a woman aged 30 to 39 with Graves' hyperthyroidism that later progressed to Graves' ophthalmopathy. The CDR3: CASSLGANAGEGYTF. In nucleotides, the CDR3 is TGTGCCAGCAGCTTAGGTGCAAATGCAGGGGAGGGCTACACCTTC.